What follows are 30 T cell receptor beta chains derived from one specimen sequenced in a study of control samples from healthy donors and cancer patients. Method: immunoSEQ multiplex PCR; TCRdb's copy keeps in-frame clones and lacks some. Of about 120,000 clones in the sample, over 75% are singletons; the top ten hold 2.5% to 3%. Sample: blood. These receptors were taken from a man in his forties or fifties in good health.

There are a few counts of this clone. J is TRBJ2-7 and V is TRBV5-4, with a tentative D call TRBD2 (6 bases). Per the germline V gene, CDR1 is SGHNT and CDR2 is YYREEE (reference sequence). V lost 4 bases, J lost 3 bases, and 17 bases lay in between. The CDR3 has 15 amino acids. CDR3 in amino acids: CASSQDRAGGYEQYF. DNA of the CDR3: TGTGCCAGCAGCCAGGACCGGGCCGGGGGCTACGAGCAGTACTTC.

V and J are TRBV14 and TRBJ2-5; no clear D gene. CDR1 is SGHDN and CDR2 is FVKESK in the germline V gene. The CDR3 is 16 amino acids. Trimming took 4 bases from V and 2 from J, leaving 17 bases between them. CDR3 nucleotides: TGTGCCAGCAGCCCCAGGACCTACTCCCCGCAAGAGACCCAGTACTTC. Its translation: CASSPRTYSPQETQYF.

V is TRBV2 and J is TRBJ2-7, with a tentative D call TRBD1 (6 bases). Germline lookup yields CDR1 SNHLY and CDR2 FYNNEI. Trimming pared 7 bases from V and 0 bases from J, leaving 16 bases between. This CDR3 contains 15 residues. The DNA of the CDR3 is TGTGCCAGCACCCTTGGGGGCAGAAGCTCCTACGAGCAGTACTTC. Its translation is CASTLGGRSSYEQYF.

V usage is TRBV5-1 and J usage is TRBJ2-1, with D tentatively TRBD1 (6 bases). V shed 0 bases and J shed 8 bases, with 18 bases lying between them. The CDR3 consists of 16 residues. The germline V gene encodes CDR1 SGHRS and CDR2 YFSETQ. The CDR3 DNA reads as TGCGCCAGCAGCTTGGACAGGGTCCCTCGGTTAGATGAGCAGTTCTTC. This codes for CASSLDRVPRLDEQFF.

This chain links TRBV3-1 (or the pseudogene TRBV3-2) with TRBJ1-2; 7 nucleotides line up with TRBD1. The CDR3 consists of 13 residues. Germline CDR1 reads LGHDT; CDR2 reads YNNKEL (reference sequence). V shed 6 bases and J 8 bases; nucleotides not matched to a gene: 9. The CDR3 region has the DNA TGTGCCAGCAGGAAACAGGGGCAAAGAGGCTACACCTTC. It codes for CASRKQGQRGYTF.

The DNA for the CDR3 is TGTGCCAGCAGTCATACAGGGGGAGGCTATGGCTACACCTTC. Translation gives CASSHTGGGYGYTF. This chain joins TRBV6-5 and TRBJ1-2, with TRBD1 matching 8 bases. J lost 4 bases, V lost 5 bases, and 6 bases had no gene match. CDR1 is MNHEY, CDR2 SVGAGI, per germline. The CDR3 sequence is 14 residues long.

The rearrangement uses TRBV9 and TRBJ2-5; D may be TRBD1 or TRBD2 (5 bases each). V was clipped by 3 bases and J by 2 bases, with 14 bases between them. Germline assignment: CDR1 SGDLS and CDR2 YYNGEE. This CDR3 has 15 residues. The CDR3 bases are TGTGCCAGCAGCGGTGCCGGGACCGCTCAAGAGACCCAGTACTTC. Its protein is CASSGAGTAQETQYF.

This chain uses TRBV6-1 with TRBJ2-1, with 11 nucleotides matching TRBD2. V lost 4 bases, J lost 6 bases, and 11 bases stayed unmatched. The length of the CDR3 is 17 residues. CDR1 MNHNS and CDR2 SASEGT come from the germline V gene. The CDR3 coding sequence is TGTGCCAGCAGTGGCCGGATAGCGGGGGGGCCCGGCAATGAGCAGTTCTTC. Translation: CASSGRIAGGPGNEQFF.

CDR3: CASSAQGWANYGYTF. In nucleotides, the CDR3 is TGTGCCAGCAGCGCCCAGGGGTGGGCTAACTATGGCTACACCTTC. The V gene is TRBV7-9, the J gene TRBJ1-2; tentatively, D is TRBD1 (6 bases). This CDR3 has 15 residues. The ends were cut back, 5 bases at V and 0 bases at J, with 13 bases in the middle. Looked up from germline, CDR1 is SEHNR and CDR2 is FQNEAQ (reference sequence).

This chain uses TRBV7-8 with TRBJ1-6, with D possibly being TRBD1 (6 bases). V lost 1 base to trimming and J lost 9 bases, with 25 bases between them. CDR3 length equals 19 residues. From germline, CDR1 is SGHVS and CDR2 FQNEAQ. The CDR3 loop is CASSLVDVGRGSSGSPLHF. The CDR3 DNA sequence: TGTGCCAGCAGCTTAGTAGATGTGGGCAGGGGATCCTCGGGTTCACCCCTCCACTTT.

The chain recombines TRBV4-1 with TRBJ1-2; tentative D call: TRBD1 (5 bases). This CDR3 comprises 15 residues. Per the germline V gene, CDR1 is MGHRA and CDR2 is YSYEKL. Trimming removed 4 bases at V and 1 base at J, with 13 bases between. CDR3 DNA sequence: TGCGCCAGCAGCCGGGACCCTCAGGTTAACTATGGCTACACCTTC. Translating gives CASSRDPQVNYGYTF.

This clone was seen a handful of times. The chain combines TRBV5-1 with TRBJ2-1; 8 bases are a match to TRBD1. V lost 1 base and J lost 6; bases outside the gene matches: 0. The CDR3 is 13 amino acids. CDR1 and CDR2 from the germline V gene are SGHRS and YFSETQ. CDR3 amino acids: CASSLTGGNEQFF. CDR3 bases: TGCGCCAGCAGCTTGACAGGGGGCAATGAGCAGTTCTTC.

The chain carries TRBV9 and TRBJ2-1; D may match TRBD1 or TRBD2 (6 bases each). The CDR3 is 15 residues long. Germline lookup yields CDR1 SGDLS and CDR2 YYNGEE. The V end lost 3 bases, the J end lost 6 bases, and 16 bases lay between the germline ends. The CDR3 DNA is TGTGCCAGCAGCGGAGGGGGGTACCAAGGCAATGAGCAGTTCTTC. Amino acids: CASSGGGYQGNEQFF.

This clone showed up just once. The chain has TRBV19 and TRBJ1-1; the D gene is possibly TRBD1 (5 bases). The germline V gene encodes CDR1 LNHDA and CDR2 SQIVND (reference sequence). The CDR3 runs to 13 residues. V lost 4 bases to trimming and J lost 4 bases, with 10 bases between them. This CDR3 reads CASSTIRGTEAFF. CDR3 in DNA: TGTGCCAGTAGTACCATTAGGGGCACTGAAGCTTTCTTT. Based on the CDR3 plus reference TRBV19 and TRBJ1-1, the full variable domain is DGGITQSPKYLFRKEGQNVTLSCEQNLNHDAMYWYRQDPGQGLRLIYYSQIVNDFQKGDIAEGYSVSREKKESFPLTVTSAQKNPTAFYLCASSTIRGTEAFFGQGTRLTVV.

The V gene is TRBV5-1, the J gene TRBJ1-1, with D possibly TRBD1 on 6 matching bases. This CDR3 is built from 15 residues. Germline V CDR1 and CDR2: SGHRS, YFSETQ. Trimming removed 6 bases at V and 0 bases at J, with 15 bases between. The CDR3 protein is CASTPGHRLNTEAFF. CDR3 nucleotides: TGCGCCAGCACCCCGGGACACCGATTGAACACTGAAGCTTTCTTT.

This chain joins TRBV5-5 and TRBJ2-1; no reliable D call. CDR1 and CDR2 from the germline V gene are SGHKS and YYEKEE (reference sequence). V was trimmed by 3 bases and J by 0 bases, leaving 13 bases between them. This CDR3 comprises 16 residues. In nucleotides, the CDR3 is TGTGCCAGCAGCTCCCTAAAGGGTGGCTCCTACAATGAGCAGTTCTTC. It yields the protein CASSSLKGGSYNEQFF.

The sample holds one count of this clone. The chain couples TRBV27 to TRBJ1-5, with D unresolved. The germline gives CDR1 MNHEY, CDR2 SMNVEV (reference sequence). Trimming shortened V by 3 bases and J by 2 bases, and 11 bases separated the two germline ends. This CDR3 has 15 amino acids. CDR3 amino acids: CASSFGTVGNQPQHF. CDR3 in DNA: TGTGCCAGCAGTTTTGGCACAGTAGGCAATCAGCCCCAGCATTTT.

The CDR3 region has the DNA TGTGCCAGTAAAGGGTTTGGGAAGACCCAGTACTTC. Translating it yields CASKGFGKTQYF. The chain is built from TRBV12-3 or TRBV12-4 and TRBJ2-5; D unresolved. The CDR3 runs to 12 residues. V lost 9 bases and J 6 bases, leaving 14 bases between the germline ends.

J is TRBJ1-1 and V is TRBV7-9; TRBD1 is a possible D gene (5 bases). The germline V gene has CDR1 SEHNR and CDR2 FQNEAQ (reference sequence). The CDR3 loop spans 15 amino acids. The V gene lost 2 bases and the J gene lost 4 bases, with 14 bases spanning the gap. CDR3 region: CASSLYGSGTTEAFF. The CDR3 nucleotides are TGTGCCAGCAGCTTATACGGTTCCGGGACCACTGAAGCTTTCTTT.

The V call is TRBV12-3 or TRBV12-4, the J call TRBJ1-3; D possibly corresponds to TRBD1 (5 bases). V was pared by 8 bases and J by 7 bases, with 12 bases between. The CDR3 has 12 residues. CDR3 bases: TGTGCCAGCGGGGGGAGTGCTAACACCATATATTTT. Residues: CASGGSANTIYF.

This chain uses TRBV12-5 with TRBJ1-1, with D unresolved. Germline-derived CDR1 and CDR2 are LGHNT and FRNRAP. This CDR3 comprises 12 residues. V was cut by 7 bases and J by 4 bases, with 10 bases left in between. The CDR3 DNA follows: TGTGCTAGTGCAGTGTTAGGCACTGAAGCTTTCTTT. Its translation is CASAVLGTEAFF.

This clone was observed a single time. The chain links TRBV6-5 to TRBJ1-1, with D unresolved. Deletions cut 6 bases from V and 1 base from J, with 9 bases between. Germline CDR1 reads MNHEY; CDR2 reads SVGAGI. The CDR3 runs 13 residues. CDR3 sequence (DNA): TGTGCCAGCAGCCACTGGGCGAACACTGAAGCTTTCTTT. This gives the protein CASSHWANTEAFF.

CDR3 coding DNA: TGTGCCAGCAGTGCCTATGCGGGGGGAGGGGAGACCCAGTACTTC. Translated: CASSAYAGGGETQYF. The V call is TRBV2, the J call TRBJ2-5, with TRBD2 matching 8 bases. This CDR3 has 15 amino acids. CDR1 and CDR2 (germline): SNHLY, FYNNEI. V lost 4 bases and J lost 5; bases outside the gene matches: 9.

The rearrangement links TRBV18 to TRBJ2-3, with D hard to call. The V end was cut by 3 bases, the J end by 0 bases, with 10 bases between. Germline CDR1 reads KGHSH; CDR2 reads LQKENI. The CDR3 runs 15 residues. The CDR3 nucleotides are TGTGCCAGCTCACCCGAGACGACAAGCACAGATACGCAGTATTTT. Amino acid sequence: CASSPETTSTDTQYF.

The V and J genes are TRBV5-1 and TRBJ2-3; 11 bases fit TRBD2. Trimming cost V 7 bases and J 0 bases; bases outside gene matches: 4. The CDR3 is 15 amino acids. CDR1 SGHRS and CDR2 YFSETQ come from the germline V gene. This CDR3 reads CASSTSGVSTDTQYF. DNA for the CDR3: TGCGCCAGCTCGACTAGCGGGGTTAGCACAGATACGCAGTATTTT. Looking up the rest from reference TRBV5-1 and TRBJ2-3 gives the full variable domain: KAGVTQTPRYLIKTRGQQVTLSCSPISGHRSVSWYQQTPGQGLQFLFEYFSETQRNKGNFPGRFSGRQFSNSRSEMNVSTLELGDSALYLCASSTSGVSTDTQYFGPGTRLTVL.

The V call is TRBV11-2, the J call TRBJ2-3; possibly TRBD2 for D (6 bases). Germline assignment: CDR1 SGHAT and CDR2 FQNNGV. V was clipped by 5 bases and J by 1 base, with 13 bases between them. The CDR3 has 15 amino acids. CDR3 sequence (DNA): TGTGCCAGCAGCATCCTCGGGGGACGCACAGATACGCAGTATTTT. This codes for CASSILGGRTDTQYF.

This clone was seen once. Within the sample, other DNA sequences also encode this same CDR3. This rearrangement joins TRBV2 to TRBJ1-6, with 9 bases fitting TRBD1. Per germline, CDR1 SNHLY and CDR2 FYNNEI. The CDR3 is 14 amino acids. Trimming removed 4 bases from V and 7 bases from J; junction bases left unmatched: 2. The CDR3 sequence: CASSAGTGNSPLHF. DNA of the CDR3: TGTGCCAGCAGTGCTGGGACAGGGAATTCACCCCTCCACTTT.

The chain uses TRBV18 and TRBJ1-5, with D possibly being TRBD1 (5 bases). The CDR3 is 13 residues long. Germline CDR1 reads KGHSH; CDR2 reads LQKENI. V shed 5 bases and J shed 2 bases, with 7 bases lying between them. The CDR3 coding sequence is TGTGCCAGCTCAGGACAACGCAATCAGCCCCAGCATTTT. Its protein product is CASSGQRNQPQHF.

V and J are TRBV5-6 and TRBJ2-5; D gene ambiguous. Trimming took 5 bases from V and 2 from J, leaving 10 bases between them. Looked up from germline, CDR1 is SGHDT and CDR2 is YYEEEE. The CDR3 length is 13 residues. This CDR3 is CASRYGQQETQYF. The CDR3 DNA follows: TGTGCCAGCAGGTATGGTCAGCAAGAGACCCAGTACTTC. Looking up the rest from reference TRBV5-6 and TRBJ2-5 gives the full variable domain: DAGVTQSPTHLIKTRGQQVTLRCSPKSGHDTVSWYQQALGQGPQFIFQYYEEEERQRGNFPDRFSGHQFPNYSSELNVNALLLGDSALYLCASRYGQQETQYFGPGTRLLVL.

J is TRBJ1-5 and V is TRBV14; D not certain. Germline CDR1 SGHDN, CDR2 FVKESK. V was trimmed by 5 bases and J by 3 bases, leaving 8 bases between them. There are 13 residues in the CDR3. The CDR3 loop reads CASSVGYNQPQHF. The CDR3 DNA is TGTGCCAGCAGCGTCGGCTACAATCAGCCCCAGCATTTT. Full variable domain (outside the CDR3, taken from reference TRBV14 and TRBJ1-5): EAGVTQFPSHSVIEKGQTVTLRCDPISGHDNLYWYRRVMGKEIKFLLHFVKESKQDESGMPNNRFLAERTGGTYSTLKVQPAELEDSGVYFCASSVGYNQPQHFGDGTRLSIL.